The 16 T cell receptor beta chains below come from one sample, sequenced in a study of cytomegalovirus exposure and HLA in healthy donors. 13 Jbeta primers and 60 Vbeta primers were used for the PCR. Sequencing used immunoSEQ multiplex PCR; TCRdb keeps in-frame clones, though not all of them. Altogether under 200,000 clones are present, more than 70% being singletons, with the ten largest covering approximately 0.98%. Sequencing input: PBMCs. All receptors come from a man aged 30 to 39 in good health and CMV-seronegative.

CDR3 sequence (DNA): TGCGCCAGCAGCTTGGTTCGGGCTAGCGGGGGACAGTCGACAGATACGCAGTATTTT. It translates to CASSLVRASGGQSTDTQYF. This chain connects TRBV5-1 to TRBJ2-3; 10 bases align to TRBD2. There are 19 residues in the CDR3. Germline assignment: CDR1 SGHRS and CDR2 YFSETQ. V lost 0 bases and J lost 3; bases outside the gene matches: 13.

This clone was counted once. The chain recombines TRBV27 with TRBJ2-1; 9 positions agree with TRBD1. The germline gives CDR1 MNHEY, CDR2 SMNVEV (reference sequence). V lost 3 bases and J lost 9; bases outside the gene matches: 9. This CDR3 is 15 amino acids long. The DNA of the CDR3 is TGTGCCAGCAGTTTCACACAACAGGGACAGGGTGAGCAGTTCTTC. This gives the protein CASSFTQQGQGEQFF.

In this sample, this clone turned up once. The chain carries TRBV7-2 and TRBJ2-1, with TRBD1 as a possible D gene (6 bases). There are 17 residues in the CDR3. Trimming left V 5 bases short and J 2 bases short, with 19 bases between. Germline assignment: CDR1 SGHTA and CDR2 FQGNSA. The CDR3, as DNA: TGTGCCAGCAGCCAACGGCGCCAGGGGTTGGCCTACAATGAGCAGTTCTTC. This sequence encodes CASSQRRQGLAYNEQFF.

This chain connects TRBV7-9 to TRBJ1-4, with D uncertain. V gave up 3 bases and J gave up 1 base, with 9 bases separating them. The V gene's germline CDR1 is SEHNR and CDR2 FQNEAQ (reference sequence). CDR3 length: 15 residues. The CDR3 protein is CASSFRRITNEKLFF. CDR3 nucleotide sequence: TGTGCCAGCAGCTTTCGGCGGATAACTAATGAAAAACTGTTTTTT. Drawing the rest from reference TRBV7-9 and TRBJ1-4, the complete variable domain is DTGVSQNPRHKITKRGQNVTFRCDPISEHNRLYWYRQTLGQGPEFLTYFQNEAQLEKSRLLSDRFSAERPKGSFSTLEIQRTEQGDSAMYLCASSFRRITNEKLFFGSGTQLSVL.

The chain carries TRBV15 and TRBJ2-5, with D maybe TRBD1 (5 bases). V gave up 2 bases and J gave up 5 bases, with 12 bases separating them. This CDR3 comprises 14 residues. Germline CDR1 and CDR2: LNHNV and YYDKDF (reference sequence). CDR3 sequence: CATSRRGREETQYF. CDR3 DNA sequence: TGTGCCACCAGCAGAAGGGGTCGTGAGGAGACCCAGTACTTC.

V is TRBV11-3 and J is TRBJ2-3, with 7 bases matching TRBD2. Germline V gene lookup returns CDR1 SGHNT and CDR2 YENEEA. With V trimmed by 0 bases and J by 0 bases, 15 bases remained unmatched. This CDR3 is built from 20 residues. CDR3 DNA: TGTGCCAGCAGCTTAGATCTAGGACCGAGGAAGCGGGATAGCACAGATACGCAGTATTTT. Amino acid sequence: CASSLDLGPRKRDSTDTQYF.

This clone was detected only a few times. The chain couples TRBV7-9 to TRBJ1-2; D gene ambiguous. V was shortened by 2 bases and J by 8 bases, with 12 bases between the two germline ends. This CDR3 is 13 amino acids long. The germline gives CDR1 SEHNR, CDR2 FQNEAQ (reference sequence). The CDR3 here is CASSLQSGQGYTF. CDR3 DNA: TGTGCCAGCAGCTTACAGTCGGGTCAGGGCTACACCTTC. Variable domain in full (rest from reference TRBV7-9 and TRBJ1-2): DTGVSQNPRHKITKRGQNVTFRCDPISEHNRLYWYRQTLGQGPEFLTYFQNEAQLEKSRLLSDRFSAERPKGSFSTLEIQRTEQGDSAMYLCASSLQSGQGYTFGSGTRLTVV.

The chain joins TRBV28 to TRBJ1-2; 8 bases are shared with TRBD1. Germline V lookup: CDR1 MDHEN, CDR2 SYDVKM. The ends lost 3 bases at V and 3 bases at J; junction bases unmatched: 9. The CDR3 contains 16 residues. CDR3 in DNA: TGTGCCAGCAGTTTGATTCCGGGACAGGTAGACTATGGCTACACCTTC. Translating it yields CASSLIPGQVDYGYTF.

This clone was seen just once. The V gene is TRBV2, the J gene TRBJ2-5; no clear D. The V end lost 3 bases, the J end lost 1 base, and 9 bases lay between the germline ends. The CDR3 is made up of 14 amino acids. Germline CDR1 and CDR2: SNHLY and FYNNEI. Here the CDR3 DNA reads TGTGCCAGCAGTGAGCGGCAGATCCAAGAGACCCAGTACTTC. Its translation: CASSERQIQETQYF.

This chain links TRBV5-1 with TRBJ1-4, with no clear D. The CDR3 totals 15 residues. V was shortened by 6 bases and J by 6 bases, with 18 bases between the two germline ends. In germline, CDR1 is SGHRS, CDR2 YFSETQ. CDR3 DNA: TGCGCCAGCACCGTTTCCCCCGGAGACGATGAAAAACTGTTTTTT. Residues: CASTVSPGDDEKLFF.

The chain's CDR3 is CASSLRLAGVNEQFF. The CDR3 nucleotides read TGTGCCAGCAGCTTAAGGCTAGCGGGAGTCAATGAGCAGTTCTTC. The chain combines TRBV7-3 with TRBJ2-1; 10 bases map to TRBD2. The V gene end was trimmed by 1 base and the J gene end by 6 bases; junction bases not matched to a gene: 3. The CDR3 consists of 15 residues. The V gene's germline CDR1 is SGHTA and CDR2 FQGTGA.

As DNA, the CDR3 is TGCGCCAGCAGCTTGGGGACAGGGGGCCAGGATACGCAGTATTTT. This gives the protein CASSLGTGGQDTQYF. The rearrangement uses TRBV5-1 and TRBJ2-3, with 11 bases fitting TRBD1. J lost 6 bases, V lost 0 bases, and 3 bases had no gene match. This CDR3 is built from 15 residues. Germline V lookup: CDR1 SGHRS, CDR2 YFSETQ.

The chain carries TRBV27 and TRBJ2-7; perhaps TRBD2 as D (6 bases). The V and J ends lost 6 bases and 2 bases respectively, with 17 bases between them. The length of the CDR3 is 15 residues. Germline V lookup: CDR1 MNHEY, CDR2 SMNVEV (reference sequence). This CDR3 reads CASRIPLGRTYEQYF. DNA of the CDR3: TGTGCCAGCAGGATCCCTTTGGGGAGGACCTACGAGCAGTACTTC.

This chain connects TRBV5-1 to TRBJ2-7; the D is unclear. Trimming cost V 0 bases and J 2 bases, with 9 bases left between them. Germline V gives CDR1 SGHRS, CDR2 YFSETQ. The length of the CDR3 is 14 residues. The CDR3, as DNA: TGCGCCAGCAGCTTGGCCCGTCTAGCCTACGAGCAGTACTTC. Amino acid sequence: CASSLARLAYEQYF.

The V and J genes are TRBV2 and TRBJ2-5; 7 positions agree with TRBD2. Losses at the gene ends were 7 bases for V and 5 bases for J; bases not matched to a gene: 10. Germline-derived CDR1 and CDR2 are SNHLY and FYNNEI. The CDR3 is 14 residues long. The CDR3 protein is CASTPGGVWETQYF. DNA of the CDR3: TGTGCCAGCACCCCTGGGGGGGTGTGGGAGACCCAGTACTTC.

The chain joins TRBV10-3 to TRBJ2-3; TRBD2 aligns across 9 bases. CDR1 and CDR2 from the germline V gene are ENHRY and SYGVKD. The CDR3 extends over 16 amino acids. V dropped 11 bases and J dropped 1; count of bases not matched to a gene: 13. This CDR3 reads CASGEVERGGTDTQYF. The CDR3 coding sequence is TGTGCCTCAGGGGAGGTGGAGCGGGGGGGCACAGATACGCAGTATTTT.